The 14 T cell receptor beta chains below all came from one sample that was sequenced in a study of T-cell reconstitution after alpha-beta-depleted transplantation in children. The library targeted TCRbeta and was prepared with unique molecular identifiers. In TCRdb, the PCR reads were re-called with MiXCR into one record per CDR3 protein. The data contain fewer than 1 million distinct CDR3 sequences, roughly 15% of them seen just once; the ten biggest clones take up roughly 5%. The source was PBMCs, mostly from graft donor cells, collected 360 days after TCRalphabeta/CD19-depleted stem cell transplant. The receptors shown here come from a male patient under 18 who had a stem cell transplant for acute lymphoblastic leukemia, so the T cells may come from the graft donor.

The rearrangement uses TRBV24-1 and TRBJ2-1; D is unresolved. V shed 2 bases and J shed 8 bases, with 15 bases lying between them. The CDR3 covers 15 residues. CDR1 is KGHDR and CDR2 is SFDVKD in the germline V gene. The CDR3 loop reads CATSDYTTLIDEQFF. The CDR3 region has the DNA TGTGCCACCAGTGATTACACTACTCTCATCGATGAGCAGTTCTTC.

The CDR3 DNA is TGTGCCAGCAGTGAAAGGACAGGGGGGGGCAATGAGCAGTTCTTC. This codes for CASSERTGGGNEQFF. The chain joins TRBV6-1 to TRBJ2-1; 10 bases are shared with TRBD1. The V and J ends lost 2 bases and 6 bases, in that order; junction bases with no gene match: 4. The CDR3 sequence is 15 residues long. The germline V gene encodes CDR1 MNHNS and CDR2 SASEGT.

This clonotype was recorded many times. The rearrangement joins TRBV29-1 to TRBJ2-3, with D tentatively TRBD1 or TRBD2 (6 bases each). Germline V gene lookup returns CDR1 SQVTM and CDR2 ANQGSEA. The CDR3 totals 12 residues. The ends were cut back, 7 bases at V and 6 bases at J, with 14 bases in the middle. CDR3 sequence: CSELSGADTQYF. The DNA of the CDR3 is TGCAGCGAGCTCTCGGGGGCCGATACGCAGTATTTT.

This clonotype was counted at least ten times. This chain uses TRBV6-1 with TRBJ1-1, with no clear D. V was cut by 3 bases and J by 7 bases, with 6 bases left in between. There are 11 residues in the CDR3. Germline V CDR1 and CDR2: MNHNS, SASEGT. As DNA, the CDR3 is TGTGCCAGCAGTGACGCCAGTGAAGCTTTCTTT. It translates to CASSDASEAFF.

This clonotype was seen a handful of times. This chain links TRBV2 with TRBJ2-2; the D call may be TRBD1 or TRBD2 (5 bases each). V dropped 5 bases and J dropped 3 bases, with 10 bases sitting between them. CDR1 SNHLY and CDR2 FYNNEI come from the germline V gene. The CDR3 runs 14 residues. The CDR3 DNA reads as TGTGCCAGCAGTCGGGGACGTCACACCGGGGAGCTGTTTTTT. This translates into CASSRGRHTGELFF. Full variable domain (remainder filled in from reference TRBV2 and TRBJ2-2): EPEVTQTPSHQVTQMGQEVILRCVPISNHLYFYWYRQILGQKVEFLVSFYNNEISEKSEIFDDQFSVERPDGSNFTLKIRSTKLEDSAMYFCASSRGRHTGELFFGEGSRLTVL.

V is TRBV27 and J is TRBJ2-5; D is perhaps TRBD2 (6 bases). V was pared by 0 bases and J by 4 bases, with 15 bases between. The length of the CDR3 is 16 residues. Germline V CDR1 and CDR2: MNHEY, SMNVEV (reference sequence). The CDR3 spells CASSLSRVGLRETQYF. The CDR3 nucleotides are TGTGCCAGCAGTTTATCCAGGGTGGGACTGAGAGAGACCCAGTACTTC.

The chain joins TRBV10-3 to TRBJ1-2; D perhaps matches TRBD1 (6 bases). V was cut by 4 bases and J by 4 bases, with 16 bases left in between. The CDR3 is 15 amino acids. Germline V gene data show CDR1 as ENHRY and CDR2 as SYGVKD. In DNA form, the CDR3 reads TGTGCCATCAGTGCGGGCGGGGGCGCCGTCTATGGCTACACCTTC. Protein product: CAISAGGGAVYGYTF.

This clonotype was observed a few times. The chain couples TRBV25-1 to TRBJ2-2, with 13 bases that match TRBD2. With 1 base clipped from V and 3 bases from J, the junction kept 8 bases outside the gene matches. Germline V gives CDR1 MGHDK, CDR2 SYGVNS. CDR3 length equals 19 residues. The chain's CDR3 is CASSEWGLAGIGDTGELFF. For the CDR3, the DNA is TGTGCCAGCAGTGAATGGGGACTAGCGGGGATAGGGGACACCGGGGAGCTGTTTTTT. Combining the CDR3 with reference TRBV25-1 and TRBJ2-2 gives the whole variable domain EADIYQTPRYLVIGTGKKITLECSQTMGHDKMYWYQQDPGMELHLIHYSYGVNSTEKGDLSSESTVSRIRTEHFPLTLESARPSHTSQYLCASSEWGLAGIGDTGELFFGEGSRLTVL.

This clonotype came up a few times. The rearrangement links TRBV4-1 to TRBJ2-1; 10 bases match TRBD2. From germline, CDR1 is MGHRA and CDR2 YSYEKL. The CDR3 totals 16 residues. V dropped 3 bases and J dropped 8; count of bases not matched to a gene: 10. The CDR3 protein is CASSQDLAGVADEQFF. Here the CDR3 DNA reads TGCGCCAGCAGCCAGGATCTAGCGGGAGTGGCGGATGAGCAGTTCTTC.

This clonotype appeared a few times. The chain is built from TRBV12-3 or TRBV12-4 and TRBJ1-5; unclear D gene. Between the trimmed V and J ends, which lost 6 bases and 3 bases, there was a span of 9 bases. This CDR3 region has 13 residues. DNA of the CDR3: TGTGCCAGCAGCGCGCGTTACAATCAGCCCCAGCATTTT. Amino acid sequence: CASSARYNQPQHF.

Worth noting for this clonotype: This CDR3 fails to terminate in the conserved phenylalanine or tryptophan, so it likely reflects a read error. This chain joins TRBV7-3 and TRBJ2-1; 8 bases agree with TRBD2. Germline loops: CDR1 SGHTA, CDR2 FQGTGA. The CDR3 sequence is 14 residues long. The J segment lost 2 bases and the V segment lost 10 bases, leaving 7 bases of the junction unmatched. CDR3 residues: CATRGGGTYNEQFL. CDR3 sequence (DNA): TGTGCCACCAGGGGCGGGGGGACCTACAATGAGCAGTTCCTC.

The genes are TRBV20-1 and TRBJ2-5, with TRBD2 as a possible D gene (5 bases). Germline values: CDR1 DFQATT, CDR2 SNEGSKA (reference sequence). This CDR3 region has 12 residues. V was cut by 5 bases and J by 5 bases, with 12 bases left in between. The CDR3 coding sequence is TGCAGTGCTGTCGGCGGGTTTGAGACCCAGTACTTC. This codes for CSAVGGFETQYF.

This chain connects TRBV25-1 to TRBJ1-6; possible D gene TRBD1, 5 bases. V lost 1 base and J lost 7, with 14 bases in between. From germline, CDR1 is MGHDK and CDR2 SYGVNS. The CDR3 has 16 amino acids. The CDR3, as DNA: TGTGCCAGCAGTGAATCGGGGCACACCAGGAATTCACCCCTCCACTTT. Translation: CASSESGHTRNSPLHF.

This clonotype came up a few times. V is TRBV20-1 and J is TRBJ2-7, with no clear D. From germline, CDR1 is DFQATT and CDR2 SNEGSKA (reference sequence). The ends were cut back, 2 bases at V and 2 bases at J, with 13 bases in the middle. The CDR3 sequence is 14 residues long. CDR3 nucleotide sequence: TGCAGTGCTAGAAGGCAGCGAATGACCTACGAGCAGTACTTC. As protein: CSARRQRMTYEQYF.